This T cell receptor beta chain is from a study of OX40 agonist ivuxolimab in advanced cancers. As for the study in general: Participants averaged approximately 60 years of age (range about 23 to 90) and were roughly 83% male.

Assay used: immunoSEQ multiplex PCR; TCRdb lists only in-frame clones, some missing. This repertoire shows about 51,000 clones, 88% found once; its top ten account for 3% to 4.5%. Material: CD4+ or CD8+ T cells sorted from blood, obtained in a trial of the OX40 agonist ivuxolimab. The TCR originated in an adult with an advanced solid tumor such as melanoma, head and neck, liver or kidney cancer.

The CDR3 here is CARGITKSNQPQHF. The CDR3 bases are TGTGCCAGAGGGATCACCAAGAGCAATCAGCCCCAGCATTTT. V and J are TRBV2 and TRBJ1-5, with no clear D. Germline CDR1 reads SNHLY; CDR2 reads FYNNEI. The CDR3 spans 14 residues. V was clipped by 9 bases and J by 1 base, with 13 bases between them.